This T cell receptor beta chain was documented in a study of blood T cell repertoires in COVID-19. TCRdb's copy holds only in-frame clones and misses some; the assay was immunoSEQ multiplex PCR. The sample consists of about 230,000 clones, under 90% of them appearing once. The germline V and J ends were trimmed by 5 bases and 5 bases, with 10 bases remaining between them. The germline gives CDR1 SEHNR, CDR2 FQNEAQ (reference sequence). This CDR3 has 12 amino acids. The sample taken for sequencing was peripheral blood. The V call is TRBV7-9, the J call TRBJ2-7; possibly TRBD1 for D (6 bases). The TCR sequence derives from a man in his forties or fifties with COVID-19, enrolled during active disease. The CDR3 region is CASSLQGHEQYF. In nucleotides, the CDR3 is TGTGCCAGCAGCCTACAGGGCCACGAGCAGTACTTC. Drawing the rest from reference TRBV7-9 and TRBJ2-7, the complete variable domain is DTGVSQNPRHKITKRGQNVTFRCDPISEHNRLYWYRQTLGQGPEFLTYFQNEAQLEKSRLLSDRFSAERPKGSFSTLEIQRTEQGDSAMYLCASSLQGHEQYFGPGTRLTVT.